This T cell receptor beta chain was recovered during a study of blood T cell repertoires in COVID-19. As for the study in general: From the United States, Italy and Spain came samples of acute and convalescent COVID-19. T cells, B-cell-depleted T cells, or PBMCs provided the cDNA or gDNA that served as material.

Authors' methods: Counts of nucleated cells, estimated from reference gene primer amplification, were obtained. Method: immunoSEQ multiplex PCR; TCRdb's copy keeps in-frame clones and lacks some. D and trimming were read from the DNA, whereas the V and J calls and clone size are those reported in that table. The sample yields approximately 22,000 clones, roughly 90% seen once. The CDR3 is made up of 17 amino acids. Germline V gene data show CDR1 as SGHRS and CDR2 as YFSETQ. Trimming left V 0 bases short and J 0 bases short, with 16 bases between. The sequenced sample consisted of peripheral blood. This chain uses TRBV5-1 with TRBJ2-7; possibly TRBD1 for D (6 bases). The receptor was isolated from a human donor in a cohort sampled during active COVID-19. The CDR3 spells CASSLGGPALSSYEQYF. In DNA form, the CDR3 reads TGCGCCAGCAGCTTGGGGGGGCCGGCGCTGAGCTCCTACGAGCAGTACTTC.